This entry lists 29 T cell receptor beta chains sequenced from one sample in a study of breast tumors, draining lymph nodes, adjacent tissues. Breast cancer patients provided tissue from their axillary draining lymph nodes. Using its own MiXCR run on the multiplex PCR reads, TCRdb lists one record per CDR3 protein. The sample has around 230,000 distinct CDR3 sequences; less than 35% are singletons. The sample was axillary lymph node tissue. These receptors were collected from a female donor with breast cancer. Some clones in this sample may be carry-over from other donors' samples.

The chain links TRBV5-1 to TRBJ1-1; 8 bases map to TRBD1. CDR3 length equals 12 residues. Losses at the gene ends were 10 bases for V and 5 bases for J; bases not matched to a gene: 7. From germline, CDR1 is SGHRS and CDR2 YFSETQ. CDR3 region: CASRTGLTEAFF. As DNA, the CDR3 is TGCGCCTCACGGACAGGGCTTACTGAAGCTTTCTTT. The whole variable domain, remainder taken from reference TRBV5-1 and TRBJ1-1, is KAGVTQTPRYLIKTRGQQVTLSCSPISGHRSVSWYQQTPGQGLQFLFEYFSETQRNKGNFPGRFSGRQFSNSRSEMNVSTLELGDSALYLCASRTGLTEAFFGQGTRLTVV.

The gene calls are TRBV15 and TRBJ2-1; 12 bases match TRBD2. This CDR3 spans 15 amino acids. The germline CDR1 and CDR2 sequences are LNHNV and YYDKDF (reference sequence). V dropped 6 bases and J dropped 8; count of bases not matched to a gene: 8. CDR3 nucleotides: TGTGCCACCAGTATAGGACTAGCGGGGTTGGATGAGCAGTTCTTC. Its translation: CATSIGLAGLDEQFF. The full variable domain, completed using reference TRBV15 and TRBJ2-1, is DAMVIQNPRYQVTQFGKPVTLSCSQTLNHNVMYWYQQKSSQAPKLLFHYYDKDFNNEADTPDNFQSRRPNTSFCFLDIRSPGLGDTAMYLCATSIGLAGLDEQFFGPGTRLTVL.

Ten or more counts support this clonotype. V usage is TRBV6-6 and J usage is TRBJ2-1, with TRBD2 matching 12 bases. Losses at the gene ends were 6 bases for V and 9 bases for J; bases not matched to a gene: 6. The V gene's germline CDR1 is MNHNY and CDR2 SVGAGI (reference sequence). This CDR3 comprises 14 residues. This CDR3 reads CASRSSGGAVEQFF. As DNA, the CDR3 is TGTGCCAGCAGGTCTAGCGGGGGGGCCGTTGAGCAGTTCTTC.

CDR3 loop: CASSIRGQGRGYTF. As DNA, the CDR3 is TGTGCCAGTAGTATCAGGGGACAGGGTAGAGGCTACACCTTC. The V gene is TRBV19, the J gene TRBJ1-2, with 9 bases aligning to TRBD1. Unmatched junction bases numbered 7, after V lost 3 bases and J lost 8 bases. The germline CDR1 and CDR2 sequences are LNHDA and SQIVND (reference sequence). This CDR3 is 14 amino acids long.

This clonotype was observed at least ten times. A much larger clone lies one base from this, so it may be a read error. This chain joins TRBV15 and TRBJ1-2; 9 positions agree with TRBD1. The V gene's germline CDR1 is LNHNV and CDR2 YYDKDF (reference sequence). The CDR3 consists of 13 residues. The CDR3, as DNA: TGTGCCACCAGCCGGGACAGGGACTATGACTACACCTTC. Translated, it gives CATSRDRDYDYTF.

This clonotype was seen many times. V is TRBV29-1 and J is TRBJ2-7, with TRBD1 as a possible D gene (6 bases). The germline CDR1 and CDR2 sequences are SQVTM and ANQGSEA. The CDR3 is made up of 11 amino acids. Trimming took 7 bases from V and 1 from J, leaving 8 bases between them. CDR3 loop: CSAGESYEQYF. The CDR3 region has the DNA TGCAGCGCAGGGGAGTCCTACGAGCAGTACTTC.

A few counts support this clonotype. The chain links TRBV6-6 to TRBJ2-2; 10 nucleotides match TRBD1. Germline V gene lookup returns CDR1 MNHNY and CDR2 SVGAGI (reference sequence). The V segment lost 5 bases and the J segment 5 bases; nucleotides outside the gene matches: 11. This CDR3 spans 17 amino acids. The CDR3 here is CASSHGQGVVRTGELFF. As DNA, the CDR3 is TGTGCCAGCAGTCACGGACAGGGGGTTGTTCGGACCGGGGAGCTGTTTTTT.

In this sample, this clonotype turned up a few times. The rearrangement joins TRBV3-1 to TRBJ2-7; possible D gene TRBD1, 6 bases. The CDR3 covers 14 residues. The germline CDR1 and CDR2 sequences are LGHDT and YNNKEL (reference sequence). V shed 3 bases and J shed 5 bases, with 14 bases lying between them. The CDR3 here is CASSQVQGIHEQYF. CDR3 nucleotides: TGTGCCAGCAGCCAGGTGCAGGGGATCCACGAGCAGTACTTC.

This clonotype was seen ten or more times. The chain is built from TRBV5-1 and TRBJ1-4; 7 bases fit TRBD1. Germline loops: CDR1 SGHRS, CDR2 YFSETQ. This CDR3 is 14 amino acids long. V dropped 4 bases and J dropped 6; count of bases not matched to a gene: 6. CDR3 sequence: CASSPQGPYEKLFF. CDR3 bases: TGCGCCAGCAGCCCACAGGGGCCCTATGAAAAACTGTTTTTT.

This clonotype was observed many times. The chain links TRBV6-5 to TRBJ1-6, with TRBD1 as a possible D gene (6 bases). V was clipped by 5 bases and J by 4 bases, with 12 bases between them. CDR1 is MNHEY, CDR2 SVGAGI, per germline. This CDR3 has 15 residues. CDR3 region: CASSLYTGYNSPLHF. The CDR3 coding sequence is TGTGCCAGCAGTCTATATACAGGGTATAATTCACCCCTCCACTTT.

Turning to this clonotype: No conserved phenylalanine or tryptophan is present at the end of the CDR3, so a read error is the likely explanation. The V gene is TRBV19, the J gene TRBJ2-1, with 10 bases identical to TRBD2. Germline values: CDR1 LNHDA, CDR2 SQIVND (reference sequence). J lost 3 bases, V lost 1 base, and 3 bases had no gene match. The CDR3 length is 16 residues. In DNA form, the CDR3 reads TGTGCCAGTAGTATAGCTAGCGGGAGTGACTACAATGAGCAGTTCTCC. Translation gives CASSIASGSDYNEQFS.

This clonotype was found many times. This chain uses TRBV5-1 with TRBJ1-5; D not resolved. CDR3 length equals 14 residues. Trimming stripped 1 base from V and 4 bases from J, with 9 bases between. Germline V gene data show CDR1 as SGHRS and CDR2 as YFSETQ. The CDR3 spells CASSLIPGNQPQHF. The CDR3 nucleotides are TGCGCCAGCAGCTTGATACCGGGAAATCAGCCCCAGCATTTT.

This clonotype was detected ten times or more. The genes are TRBV12-3 or TRBV12-4 and TRBJ1-5, with TRBD1 matching over 10 bases. The CDR3 loop spans 17 amino acids. The ends lost 3 bases at V and 3 bases at J; junction bases unmatched: 8. As DNA, the CDR3 is TGTGCCAGCAGTTTCGCCGGGACAGGGGCTTTCAATCAGCCCCAGCATTTT. This translates into CASSFAGTGAFNQPQHF.

This clonotype has at least ten counts. The genes are TRBV5-6 and TRBJ2-5, with 13 bases matching TRBD2. J was trimmed by 8 bases and V by 0 bases; bases with no gene match: 4. CDR3 length equals 15 residues. Germline lookup yields CDR1 SGHDT and CDR2 YYEEEE. In DNA, the CDR3 is TGTGCCAGCAGCTTGGGACTAGCGGGAGGAGAAACCCAGTACTTC. This encodes CASSLGLAGGETQYF.

This clonotype was counted many times. V is TRBV29-1 and J is TRBJ2-2; TRBD2 is a possible D gene (5 bases). V was shortened by 4 bases and J by 6 bases, with 6 bases between the two germline ends. Germline V CDR1 and CDR2: SQVTM, ANQGSEA. This CDR3 spans 11 amino acids. CDR3 sequence (DNA): TGCAGCGTTGGGGAGCCCGGGGAGCTGTTTTTT. It translates to CSVGEPGELFF.

A remark on this clonotype: A read error may explain this, as a much larger clone is one base away. The chain combines TRBV19 with TRBJ1-5, with TRBD1 matching 7 bases. The length of the CDR3 is 13 residues. After removal of 5 bases from V and 7 bases from J, the junction contained 5 bases not matched to a gene. Per germline, CDR1 LNHDA and CDR2 SQIVND (reference sequence). DNA for the CDR3: TGTGCCAGTAGTGTAGGGGGCGGCCAGCCCCAGCATTTT. Its protein is CASSVGGGQPQHF.

The chain carries TRBV20-1 and TRBJ1-2, with a tentative D call TRBD1 (5 bases). V was cut by 3 bases and J by 5 bases, with 19 bases left in between. Germline values: CDR1 DFQATT, CDR2 SNEGSKA (reference sequence). CDR3 length: 15 residues. The CDR3 spells CSASPIPGTAYGYTF. The CDR3 DNA is TGCAGTGCTAGCCCTATCCCCGGGACTGCGTATGGCTACACCTTC.

This clonotype was found a few times. The chain links TRBV7-9 to TRBJ1-1, with D possibly being TRBD1 (5 bases). This CDR3 is built from 13 residues. Germline CDR1 SEHNR, CDR2 FQNEAQ (reference sequence). The V end was cut by 3 bases, the J end by 5 bases, with 10 bases between. The CDR3 DNA is TGTGCCAGCAGCTTTAGGGGTGGGACTGAAGCTTTCTTT. Translating gives CASSFRGGTEAFF.

This clonotype was found a few times. The rearrangement joins TRBV5-6 to TRBJ2-6; maybe TRBD1 (5 bases). Germline-derived CDR1 and CDR2 are SGHDT and YYEEEE. This CDR3 region has 19 residues. The V end lost 4 bases, the J end lost 0 bases, and 20 bases lay between the germline ends. This CDR3 is CASSALGPVSHSGANVLTF. The CDR3 nucleotides are TGTGCCAGCAGCGCCCTGGGGCCGGTGTCACACTCTGGGGCCAACGTCCTGACTTTC.

This rearrangement joins TRBV5-1 to TRBJ2-5, with TRBD2 matching 11 bases. Trimming at V came to 7 bases and at J to 0 bases, leaving 2 bases not matched to a gene. The CDR3 runs 14 residues. Germline values: CDR1 SGHRS, CDR2 YFSETQ. The CDR3 loop reads CASSGLADQETQYF. DNA of the CDR3: TGCGCCAGCTCGGGACTAGCGGACCAAGAGACCCAGTACTTC.

This sequence joins TRBV25-1 and TRBJ1-1, with a possible D match to TRBD1 (5 bases). With 5 bases removed from V and 5 bases from J, the gap between germline ends came to 15 bases. The CDR3 spans 14 residues. Germline V gene data show CDR1 as MGHDK and CDR2 as SYGVNS. For the CDR3, the DNA is TGTGCCAGCAGTTCGGTTCTGGGGGAGACTGAAGCTTTCTTT. It encodes CASSSVLGETEAFF.

The chain couples TRBV3-1 to TRBJ2-1, with TRBD2 matching 13 bases. CDR3 size: 16 residues. V trimming: 4 bases; J trimming: 7 bases; junction bases outside the gene matches: 7. The V gene's germline CDR1 is LGHDT and CDR2 YNNKEL (reference sequence). The CDR3 region has the DNA TGTGCCAGCAGCCGAGGACTAGCGGGGGTCTGGAATGAGCAGTTCTTC. Translated: CASSRGLAGVWNEQFF.

At least ten counts were recorded for this clonotype. The chain uses TRBV19 and TRBJ1-2, with D perhaps TRBD1 (5 bases). Trimming left V 1 base short and J 4 bases short, with 13 bases between. Per the germline V gene, CDR1 is LNHDA and CDR2 is SQIVND (reference sequence). The CDR3 totals 15 residues. CDR3 residues: CASSIGGGAGYGYTF. The CDR3 nucleotides read TGTGCCAGTAGTATAGGAGGAGGGGCCGGCTATGGCTACACCTTC.

The chain combines TRBV10-2 with TRBJ2-5, with TRBD1 matching over 9 bases. CDR1 is WSHSY and CDR2 is SAAADI in the germline V gene. Trimming took 6 bases from V and 5 from J; bases not matched to a gene: 4. The CDR3 is 13 amino acids. The CDR3 DNA reads TGCGCCAGCAGAAGGACAGGGGTTGAGACCCAGTACTTC. Protein sequence: CASRRTGVETQYF.

There are a few counts of this clonotype. V gene TRBV18 combines with J gene TRBJ2-1; TRBD1 matches at 9 bases. V lost 5 bases to trimming and J lost 7 bases; unmatched junction nucleotides: 12. The CDR3 consists of 16 residues. CDR1 and CDR2 (germline): KGHSH, LQKENI. CDR3 protein: CASSVLGTGMGNEQFF. CDR3 DNA sequence: TGTGCCAGCTCAGTTCTCGGGACAGGGATGGGGAATGAGCAGTTCTTC.

The chain combines TRBV5-1 with TRBJ2-1; 11 nucleotides agree with TRBD2. CDR1 and CDR2 from the germline V gene are SGHRS and YFSETQ. Unmatched junction bases numbered 6, after V lost 4 bases and J lost 9 bases. The CDR3 has 14 residues. This CDR3 is CASSNSGRAFEQFF. CDR3 nucleotide sequence: TGCGCCAGCAGCAATAGCGGGAGGGCCTTTGAGCAGTTCTTC. The entire variable domain, with the rest obtained from reference TRBV5-1 and TRBJ2-1, is as follows: KAGVTQTPRYLIKTRGQQVTLSCSPISGHRSVSWYQQTPGQGLQFLFEYFSETQRNKGNFPGRFSGRQFSNSRSEMNVSTLELGDSALYLCASSNSGRAFEQFFGPGTRLTVL.

This clonotype was seen repeatedly, ten times or more. The chain recombines TRBV5-1 with TRBJ2-2; D ambiguous. The CDR3 spans 15 residues. V dropped 1 base and J dropped 2 bases, with 9 bases sitting between them. The V gene's germline CDR1 is SGHRS and CDR2 YFSETQ. The CDR3 nucleotides read TGCGCCAGCAGCTTGACCGCAGCCAACACCGGGGAGCTGTTTTTT. It specifies CASSLTAANTGELFF.

The gene calls are TRBV2 and TRBJ2-5; D not certain. V dropped 6 bases and J dropped 9 bases, with 17 bases sitting between them. The CDR3 runs to 13 residues. CDR1 is SNHLY and CDR2 is FYNNEI in the germline V gene. The CDR3 region is CASSPNPLTAQYF. DNA of the CDR3: TGTGCCAGCAGCCCCAATCCTCTCACGGCCCAGTACTTC.

As to this clonotype: One base away lies a much larger clone, so this may be a sequencing read error. V gene TRBV20-1 combines with J gene TRBJ2-5, with D hard to call. This CDR3 has 12 residues. The germline CDR1 and CDR2 sequences are DFQATT and SNEGSKA (reference sequence). The CDR3 DNA follows: TGCAGTGCTAGAGGTAGTGGGCAGACCCCGTACTTC. Its translation: CSARGSGQTPYF.